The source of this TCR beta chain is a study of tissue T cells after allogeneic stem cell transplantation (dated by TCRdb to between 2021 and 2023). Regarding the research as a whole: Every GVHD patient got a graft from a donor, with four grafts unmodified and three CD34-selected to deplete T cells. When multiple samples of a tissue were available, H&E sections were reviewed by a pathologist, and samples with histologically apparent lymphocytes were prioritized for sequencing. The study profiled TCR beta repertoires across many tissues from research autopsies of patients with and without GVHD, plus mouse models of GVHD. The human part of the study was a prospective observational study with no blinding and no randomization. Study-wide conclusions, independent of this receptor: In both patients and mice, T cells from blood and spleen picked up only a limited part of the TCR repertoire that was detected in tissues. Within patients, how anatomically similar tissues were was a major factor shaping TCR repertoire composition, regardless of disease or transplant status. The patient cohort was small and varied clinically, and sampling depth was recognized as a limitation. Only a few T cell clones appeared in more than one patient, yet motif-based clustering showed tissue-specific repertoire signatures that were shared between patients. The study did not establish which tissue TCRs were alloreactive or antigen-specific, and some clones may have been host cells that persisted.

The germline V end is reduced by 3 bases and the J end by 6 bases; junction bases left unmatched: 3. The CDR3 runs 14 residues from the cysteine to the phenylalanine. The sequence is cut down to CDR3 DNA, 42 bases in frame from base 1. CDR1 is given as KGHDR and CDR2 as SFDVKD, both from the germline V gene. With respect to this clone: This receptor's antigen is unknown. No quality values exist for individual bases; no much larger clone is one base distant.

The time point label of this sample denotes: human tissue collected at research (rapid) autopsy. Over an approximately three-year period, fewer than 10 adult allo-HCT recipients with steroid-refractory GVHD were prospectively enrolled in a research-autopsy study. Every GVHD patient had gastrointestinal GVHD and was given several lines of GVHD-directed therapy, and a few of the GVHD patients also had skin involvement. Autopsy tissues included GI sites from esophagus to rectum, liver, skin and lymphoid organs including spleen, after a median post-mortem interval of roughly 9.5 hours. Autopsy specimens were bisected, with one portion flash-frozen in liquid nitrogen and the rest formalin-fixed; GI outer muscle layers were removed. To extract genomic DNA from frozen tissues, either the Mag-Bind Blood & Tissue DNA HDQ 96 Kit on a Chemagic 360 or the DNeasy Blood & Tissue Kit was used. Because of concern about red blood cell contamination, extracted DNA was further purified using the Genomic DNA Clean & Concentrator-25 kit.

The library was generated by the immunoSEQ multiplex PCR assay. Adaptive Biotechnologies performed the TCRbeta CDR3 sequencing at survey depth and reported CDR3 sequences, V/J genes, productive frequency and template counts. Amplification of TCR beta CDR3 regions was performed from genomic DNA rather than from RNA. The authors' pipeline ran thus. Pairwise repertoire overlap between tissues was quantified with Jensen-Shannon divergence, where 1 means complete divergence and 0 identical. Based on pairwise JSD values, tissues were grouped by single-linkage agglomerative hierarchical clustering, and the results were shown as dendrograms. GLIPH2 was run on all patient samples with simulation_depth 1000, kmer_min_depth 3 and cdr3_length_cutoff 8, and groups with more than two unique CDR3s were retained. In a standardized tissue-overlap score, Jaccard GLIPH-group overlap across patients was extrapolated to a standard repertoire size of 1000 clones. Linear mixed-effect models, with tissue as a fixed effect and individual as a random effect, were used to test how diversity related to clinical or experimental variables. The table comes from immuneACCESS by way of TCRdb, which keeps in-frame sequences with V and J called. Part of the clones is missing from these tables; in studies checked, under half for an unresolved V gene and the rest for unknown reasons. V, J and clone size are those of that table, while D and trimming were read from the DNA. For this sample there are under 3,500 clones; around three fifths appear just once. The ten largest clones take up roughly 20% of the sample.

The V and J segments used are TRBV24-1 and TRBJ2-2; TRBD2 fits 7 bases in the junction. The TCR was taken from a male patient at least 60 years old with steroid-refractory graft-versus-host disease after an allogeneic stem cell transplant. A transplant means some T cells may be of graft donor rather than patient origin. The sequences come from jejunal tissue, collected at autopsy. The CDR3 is CATSDVGGAGELFF. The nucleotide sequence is TGTGCCACCAGTGATGTTGGGGGGGCCGGGGAGCTGTTTTTT.